The 9 T cell receptor beta chains below were found in one sample sequenced in a study of early T cells in non-severe SARS-CoV-2 infection. TCRdb re-derived calls from the 5' RACE reads in MiXCR, one entry per CDR3 protein. The table records fewer than 30,000 distinct CDR3 sequences, around 5.4% of them present only once. Sequences were obtained from whole blood. The receptors derive from an adult who was a healthcare worker with PCR-confirmed SARS-CoV-2 infection or an uninfected control (not recorded which).

At least ten counts were recorded for this clonotype. The chain combines TRBV27 with TRBJ1-5; unclear D gene. Between the trimmed V and J ends, which lost 8 bases and 5 bases, there was a span of 13 bases. The V gene's germline CDR1 is MNHEY and CDR2 SMNVEV (reference sequence). The CDR3 loop spans 13 amino acids. The CDR3: CASPFDEYQPQHF. The CDR3, as DNA: TGTGCCAGCCCCTTCGACGAATATCAGCCCCAGCATTTT.

This chain links TRBV7-9 with TRBJ2-7; 7 bases are shared with TRBD1. Germline CDR1 SEHNR, CDR2 FQNEAQ (reference sequence). The CDR3 contains 14 residues. Trimming cost V 4 bases and J 1 base; bases outside gene matches: 4. The CDR3 DNA reads TGTGCCAGCAGCTCCCAACAGGGGTCCTACGAGCAGTACTTC. This codes for CASSSQQGSYEQYF.

This clonotype was picked up many times. This chain connects TRBV5-1 to TRBJ1-1; D uncertain. This CDR3 has 16 residues. Trimming left V 2 bases short and J 5 bases short, with 19 bases between. Germline CDR1 is SGHRS and CDR2 is YFSETQ. The CDR3 region has the DNA TGCGCCAGCAGCTTAAGAGACGCATCTCAAAGTACTGAAGCTTTCTTT. It translates to CASSLRDASQSTEAFF.

In its sample, this clonotype was seen many times. One end of the junction is discordant with germline, which a read error may explain. V is TRBV20-1 and J is TRBJ2-7; TRBD2 matches at 11 bases. The length of the CDR3 is 15 residues. Germline V gene lookup returns CDR1 DFQATT and CDR2 SNEGSKA (reference sequence). CDR3 residues: CSARGSGRAPGEQYF. The CDR3 DNA reads as TGCAGTGCCAGAGGTAGCGGGAGGGCACCGGGGGAGCAGTACTTC.

The CDR3 here is CAIRDPGQGGEQYF. In DNA form, the CDR3 reads TGTGCCATCAGAGACCCGGGACAGGGAGGCGAGCAGTACTTC. This chain joins TRBV10-3 and TRBJ2-7, with 9 bases matching TRBD1. In germline, CDR1 is ENHRY, CDR2 SYGVKD. After removal of 6 bases from V and 6 bases from J, the junction contained 9 bases not matched to a gene. This CDR3 contains 14 residues.

This clonotype appeared many times. The rearrangement links TRBV20-1 to TRBJ2-1; D perhaps matches TRBD2 (5 bases). Trimming removed 0 bases at V and 2 bases at J, with 14 bases between. Germline V gene data show CDR1 as DFQATT and CDR2 as SNEGSKA (reference sequence). The CDR3 is made up of 16 amino acids. CDR3 coding DNA: TGCAGTGCTAGAGATGTTTCAGCGGCCACCTACAATGAGCAGTTCTTC. Protein product: CSARDVSAATYNEQFF.

The chain employs TRBV11-2 and TRBJ2-1, with D perhaps assigned TRBD1 or TRBD2 (5 bases each). Germline lookup yields CDR1 SGHAT and CDR2 FQNNGV. V gave up 4 bases and J gave up 9 bases, with 22 bases separating them. The CDR3 loop spans 16 amino acids. The CDR3 DNA sequence: TGTGCCAGCAGCTCCAAAAGCATGGGACGGCGCGGTGAGCAGTTCTTC. The encoded protein is CASSSKSMGRRGEQFF.

The chain employs TRBV2 and TRBJ1-2; D not certain. Trimming removed 6 bases from V and 11 bases from J, with 10 bases in between. The CDR3 covers 10 residues. In germline, CDR1 is SNHLY, CDR2 FYNNEI. The DNA of the CDR3 is TGTGCCAGCAGGACCGCCGTTTACACCTTC. It codes for CASRTAVYTF.

This clonotype was recorded a few times. V and J are TRBV15 and TRBJ1-6; a possible D gene is TRBD1 (5 bases). The CDR3 is 15 amino acids. V was shortened by 1 base and J by 7 bases, with 11 bases between the two germline ends. Germline V gene lookup returns CDR1 LNHNV and CDR2 YYDKDF (reference sequence). The CDR3 region has the DNA TGTGCCACCAGCAGAGGAGGGGTTGTGAATTCACCCCTCCACTTT. Translated: CATSRGGVVNSPLHF.